What follows are 17 T cell receptor beta chains derived from one specimen sequenced in a study of shared clonotypes between healthy human individuals. Produced via immunoSEQ multiplex PCR; TCRdb's table is partial and in-frame only. The table shows hundreds of thousands of clones, with about three quarters occurring only once. Sequencing was performed on memory CD4+ T cells sorted from blood. Subset indicated: CD45RA-negative fraction. Source of these receptors: a woman aged 25 to 45 in good health.

The chain combines TRBV27 with TRBJ2-1; TRBD2 matches at 7 bases. V trimming: 1 base; J trimming: 4 bases; junction bases outside the gene matches: 7. The V gene's germline CDR1 is MNHEY and CDR2 SMNVEV (reference sequence). This CDR3 spans 16 amino acids. The CDR3 DNA follows: TGTGCCAGCAGTTTATATAGGGTGGGGGGGTACAATGAGCAGTTCTTC. This translates into CASSLYRVGGYNEQFF.

This chain connects TRBV5-1 to TRBJ2-1, with D uncertain. Germline V gene lookup returns CDR1 SGHRS and CDR2 YFSETQ. This CDR3 region has 15 residues. Between the trimmed V and J ends, which lost 0 bases and 2 bases, there was a span of 9 bases. For the CDR3, the DNA is TGCGCCAGCAGCTTGGTGTCGGGCCCCTACAATGAGCAGTTCTTC. Its translation: CASSLVSGPYNEQFF.

The chain carries TRBV5-6 and TRBJ1-2; TRBD1 is a possible D gene (6 bases). V lost 2 bases and J lost 4, with 15 bases in between. Germline CDR1 is SGHDT and CDR2 is YYEEEE. This CDR3 has 15 amino acids. This CDR3 reads CASSLSGGIVYGYTF. The CDR3 DNA sequence: TGTGCCAGCAGCTTATCTGGGGGCATCGTCTATGGCTACACCTTC.

This clone is a singleton in its sample. At the DNA level, this CDR3 is encoded by other sequences in the same sample as well. The gene calls are TRBV5-1 and TRBJ2-1, with D unclear. This CDR3 region has 15 residues. V lost 4 bases, J lost 0 bases, and 11 bases lay in between. Germline V gene sequence: CDR1 SGHRS, CDR2 YFSETQ. CDR3 DNA: TGCGCCAGCAGCCCGGCCTCGGGCTCCTACAATGAGCAGTTCTTC. Residues: CASSPASGSYNEQFF.

The chain uses TRBV5-4 and TRBJ1-1, with 7 bases lining up with TRBD1. V lost 3 bases to trimming and J lost 1 base; unmatched junction nucleotides: 6. Germline CDR1 is SGHNT and CDR2 is YYREEE (reference sequence). This CDR3 is 15 amino acids long. CDR3 nucleotide sequence: TGTGCCAGCAGCTCCATCGACAGGGCGAACACTGAAGCTTTCTTT. Its protein product is CASSSIDRANTEAFF.

This clone was detected only a few times. J is TRBJ2-3 and V is TRBV30; tentative D call: TRBD1 (5 bases). The ends were cut back, 2 bases at V and 6 bases at J, with 15 bases in the middle. Germline V CDR1 and CDR2: GTSNPN, SVGIG (reference sequence). The CDR3 runs 14 residues. CDR3 residues: CAWSLGLEADTQYF. The CDR3 DNA reads as TGTGCCTGGAGTCTGGGGCTAGAGGCGGATACGCAGTATTTT. The full variable domain, in which reference TRBV30 and TRBJ2-3 provide the parts outside the CDR3, is SQTIHQWPATLVQPVGSPLSLECTVEGTSNPNLYWYRQAAGRGLQLLFYSVGIGQISSEVPQNLSASRPQDRQFILSSKKLLLSDSGFYLCAWSLGLEADTQYFGPGTRLTVL.

The chain combines TRBV29-1 with TRBJ1-1, with D maybe TRBD1 (5 bases). CDR3 length: 15 amino acids. Germline lookup yields CDR1 SQVTM and CDR2 ANQGSEA. V lost 7 bases to trimming and J lost 5 bases, with 23 bases between them. CDR3 coding DNA: TGCAGCGCCAAGACCGGGCCCCTTTGGGGGACTGAAGCTTTCTTT. This translates into CSAKTGPLWGTEAFF.

This chain uses TRBV27 with TRBJ1-4; D is perhaps TRBD1 (6 bases). The CDR3 is 13 amino acids. Between the trimmed V and J ends, which lost 8 bases and 10 bases, there was a span of 17 bases. Germline loops: CDR1 MNHEY, CDR2 SMNVEV (reference sequence). CDR3 sequence: CASRAGGYGKLFF. CDR3 DNA sequence: TGTGCCAGCCGGGCGGGGGGCTACGGAAAACTGTTTTTT.

The CDR3, as DNA: TGTGCCACTACGTATAGCAATCAGCCCCAGCATTTT. Protein sequence: CATTYSNQPQHF. The J gene is TRBJ1-5, the V gene TRBV28; D is ambiguous. The germline CDR1 and CDR2 sequences are MDHEN and SYDVKM. The CDR3 spans 12 residues. Trimming pared 10 bases from V and 0 bases from J, leaving 7 bases between.

In this sample, this clone turned up once. The chain carries TRBV7-2 and TRBJ2-7; possibly TRBD2 for D (5 bases). V lost 5 bases and J 6 bases, leaving 14 bases between the germline ends. Germline V lookup: CDR1 SGHTA, CDR2 FQGNSA. The CDR3 covers 13 residues. This chain's CDR3 is CASSPLLVGEQYF. CDR3 sequence (DNA): TGTGCCAGCAGCCCATTACTAGTAGGCGAGCAGTACTTC. The full variable domain, its missing parts supplied by reference TRBV7-2 and TRBJ2-7, is GAGVSQSPSNKVTEKGKDVELRCDPISGHTALYWYRQSLGQGLEFLIYFQGNSAPDKSGLPSDRFSAERTGGSVSTLTIQRTQQEDSAVYLCASSPLLVGEQYFGPGTRLTVT.

A word on this clone: A far bigger clonotype differs at one base, so this is likely a read error. In DNA form, the CDR3 reads TGTGCCAGCAGTACGGGCAGCCCAGCCCACGAGCAGTACTTC. Its protein is CASSTGSPAHEQYF. The chain couples TRBV2 to TRBJ2-7; D is unresolved. This CDR3 comprises 14 residues. CDR1 SNHLY and CDR2 FYNNEI come from the germline V gene. V was trimmed by 5 bases and J by 5 bases, leaving 16 bases between them.

The rearrangement links TRBV27 to TRBJ2-7, with D perhaps TRBD1 (5 bases). This CDR3 contains 13 residues. Germline values: CDR1 MNHEY, CDR2 SMNVEV (reference sequence). The V and J ends lost 1 base and 4 bases respectively, with 8 bases between them. CDR3 in DNA: TGTGCCAGCAGTTTATTAGGGGTATACGAGCAGTACTTC. This encodes CASSLLGVYEQYF.

By frequency in the sample, this clone is medium-sized. The chain is built from TRBV7-9 and TRBJ2-7; the match to TRBD2 covers 9 bases. Losses at the gene ends were 4 bases for V and 0 bases for J; bases not matched to a gene: 10. The germline V gene encodes CDR1 SEHNR and CDR2 FQNEAQ (reference sequence). The CDR3 has 17 residues. The CDR3 DNA reads as TGTGCCAGCAGCTCTCCCCTTGGTAGCGGGAGCTCCTACGAGCAGTACTTC. It codes for CASSSPLGSGSSYEQYF.

V gene TRBV7-8 combines with J gene TRBJ1-1, with a weak D call TRBD1 (5 bases). Germline lookup yields CDR1 SGHVS and CDR2 FQNEAQ. There are 15 residues in the CDR3. V was shortened by 0 bases and J by 4 bases, with 12 bases between the two germline ends. The CDR3 region has the DNA TGTGCCAGCAGCTTAGCTGGGGGAGTGAGCACTGAAGCTTTCTTT. Residues: CASSLAGGVSTEAFF.

The rearrangement joins TRBV28 to TRBJ2-1; 9 nucleotides match TRBD1. Germline V gene data show CDR1 as MDHEN and CDR2 as SYDVKM. Trimming cost V 6 bases and J 3 bases; bases outside gene matches: 3. There are 14 residues in the CDR3. This chain's CDR3 is CASRRTGDYNEQFF. CDR3 coding DNA: TGTGCCAGCAGAAGGACAGGGGACTACAATGAGCAGTTCTTC.

The chain links TRBV7-6 to TRBJ2-1; possibly TRBD1 for D (5 bases). The CDR3 runs to 15 residues. V was pared by 2 bases and J by 7 bases, with 15 bases between. The V gene's germline CDR1 is SGHVS and CDR2 FNYEAQ. CDR3 DNA: TGTGCCAGCAGCTTAAGACAGACCCTTTGGAATGAGCAGTTCTTC. Encoded protein: CASSLRQTLWNEQFF.

V and J are TRBV2 and TRBJ2-2, with TRBD1 identical over 8 bases. After removal of 6 bases from V and 4 bases from J, the junction contained 7 bases not matched to a gene. The CDR3 consists of 15 residues. CDR1 and CDR2 (germline): SNHLY, FYNNEI. CDR3 coding DNA: TGTGCCAGCAGAGCTATAACAGGGGGCACCGGGGAGCTGTTTTTT. It encodes CASRAITGGTGELFF.